This T cell receptor beta chain was retrieved from a study of blood T cells in healthy people across ages. Study results and caveats: The study could not conclusively compare naive and antigen-experienced cells, given its unsorted PBMCs.

V lost 3 bases to trimming and J lost 5 bases, with 13 bases between them. The germline V gene has CDR1 MNHEY and CDR2 SVGAGI. CDR3 length equals 15 residues. For this clonotype: The antigen is undetermined.

Through a sample-barcoded 5' primer and a J-beta primer mix, a second PCR was run for 7 to 11 cycles. Carrying 12 random nucleotides, a template-switch adaptor labeled each individual cDNA molecule. TCRdb re-called the 5' RACE reads through MiXCR, storing one row per CDR3 protein. The sample shows 800,000 to 950,000 distinct CDR3 sequences, roughly 43% of them seen only once. Sequencing was done on a sample of blood. This chain uses TRBV6-5 with TRBJ1-4, with D perhaps TRBD1 (5 bases). The clonotype comes from a man aged 25 to 40 in good health. CDR3: CASSYQAGRNEKLFF. The CDR3 DNA follows: TGTGCCAGCAGTTATCAGGCAGGGCGAAATGAAAAACTGTTTTTT.